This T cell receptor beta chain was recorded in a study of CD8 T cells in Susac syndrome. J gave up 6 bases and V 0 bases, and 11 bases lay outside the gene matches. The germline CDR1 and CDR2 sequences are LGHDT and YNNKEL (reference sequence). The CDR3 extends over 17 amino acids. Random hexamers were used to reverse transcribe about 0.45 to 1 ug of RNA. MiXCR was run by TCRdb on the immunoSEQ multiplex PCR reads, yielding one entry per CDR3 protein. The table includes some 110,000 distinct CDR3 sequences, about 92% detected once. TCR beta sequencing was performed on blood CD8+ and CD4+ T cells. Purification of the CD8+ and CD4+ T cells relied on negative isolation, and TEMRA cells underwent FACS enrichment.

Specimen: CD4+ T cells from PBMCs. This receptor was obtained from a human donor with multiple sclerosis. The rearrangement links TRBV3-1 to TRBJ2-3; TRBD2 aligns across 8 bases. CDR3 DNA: TGTGCCAGCAGCCAAGAGTGGACTAGCCCCCCTCGGGATACGCAGTATTTT. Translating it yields CASSQEWTSPPRDTQYF.